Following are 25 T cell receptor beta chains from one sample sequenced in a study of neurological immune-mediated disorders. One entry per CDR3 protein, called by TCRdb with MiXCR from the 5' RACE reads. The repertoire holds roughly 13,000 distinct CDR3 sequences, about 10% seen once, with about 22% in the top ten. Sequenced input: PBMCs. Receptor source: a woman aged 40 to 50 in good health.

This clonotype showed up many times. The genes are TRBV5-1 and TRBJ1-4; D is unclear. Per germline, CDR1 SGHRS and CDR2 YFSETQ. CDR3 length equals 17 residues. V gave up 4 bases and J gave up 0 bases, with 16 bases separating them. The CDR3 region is CASSLMAPRATNEKLFF. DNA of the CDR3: TGCGCCAGCAGCCTGATGGCCCCGAGGGCAACTAATGAAAAACTGTTTTTT.

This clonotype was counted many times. The CDR3 spells CASSWGQGARKLSYNEQFF. In DNA, the CDR3 is TGCGCCAGCAGCTGGGGACAGGGGGCCCGGAAACTCTCCTACAATGAGCAGTTCTTC. The chain uses TRBV5-1 and TRBJ2-1; TRBD1 matches at 12 bases. Looked up from germline, CDR1 is SGHRS and CDR2 is YFSETQ. The CDR3 runs 19 residues. The V segment lost 3 bases and the J segment 0 bases; nucleotides outside the gene matches: 10.

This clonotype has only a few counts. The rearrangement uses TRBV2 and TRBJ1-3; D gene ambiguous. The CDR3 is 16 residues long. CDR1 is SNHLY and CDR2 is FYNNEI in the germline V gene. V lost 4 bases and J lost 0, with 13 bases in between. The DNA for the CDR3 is TGTGCCAGCAGTGCCGAACAGCGCCTCTCTGGAAACACCATATATTTT. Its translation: CASSAEQRLSGNTIYF. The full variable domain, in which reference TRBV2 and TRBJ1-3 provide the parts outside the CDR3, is EPEVTQTPSHQVTQMGQEVILRCVPISNHLYFYWYRQILGQKVEFLVSFYNNEISEKSEIFDDQFSVERPDGSNFTLKIRSTKLEDSAMYFCASSAEQRLSGNTIYFGEGSWLTVV.

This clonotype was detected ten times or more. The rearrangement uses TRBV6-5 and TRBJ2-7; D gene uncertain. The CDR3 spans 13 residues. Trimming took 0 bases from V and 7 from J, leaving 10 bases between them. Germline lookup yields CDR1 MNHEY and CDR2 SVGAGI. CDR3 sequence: CASSYSMVGEQYF. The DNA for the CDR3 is TGTGCCAGCAGTTACTCGATGGTGGGGGAGCAGTACTTC.

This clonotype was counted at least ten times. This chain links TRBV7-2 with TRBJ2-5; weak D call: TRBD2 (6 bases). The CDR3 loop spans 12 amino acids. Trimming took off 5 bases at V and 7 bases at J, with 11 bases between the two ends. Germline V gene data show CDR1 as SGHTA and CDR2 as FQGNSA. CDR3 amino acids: CASSGGSGTQYF. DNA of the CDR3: TGTGCCAGCAGCGGGGGGTCAGGGACCCAGTACTTC.

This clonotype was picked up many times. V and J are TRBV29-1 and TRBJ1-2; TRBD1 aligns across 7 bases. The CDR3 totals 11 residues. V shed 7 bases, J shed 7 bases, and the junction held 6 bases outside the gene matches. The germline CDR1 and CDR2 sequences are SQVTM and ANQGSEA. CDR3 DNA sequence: TGCAGCGGTGAGGGGGCTAGTGGCTACACCTTC. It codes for CSGEGASGYTF.

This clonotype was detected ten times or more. The CDR3 sequence: CASRTTGHEQYF. The CDR3 nucleotides read TGTGCCAGCAGAACGACAGGCCACGAGCAGTACTTC. The genes are TRBV12-3 or TRBV12-4 and TRBJ2-7; D perhaps matches TRBD1 (6 bases). V was trimmed by 6 bases and J by 5 bases, leaving 11 bases between them. The CDR3 is made up of 12 amino acids.

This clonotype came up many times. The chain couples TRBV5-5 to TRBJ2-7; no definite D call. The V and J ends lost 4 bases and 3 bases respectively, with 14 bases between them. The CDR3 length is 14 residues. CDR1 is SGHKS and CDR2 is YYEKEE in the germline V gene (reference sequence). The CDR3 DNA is TGTGCCAGCAGCCCGACGTGGCGCCACTACGAGCAGTACTTC. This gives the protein CASSPTWRHYEQYF.

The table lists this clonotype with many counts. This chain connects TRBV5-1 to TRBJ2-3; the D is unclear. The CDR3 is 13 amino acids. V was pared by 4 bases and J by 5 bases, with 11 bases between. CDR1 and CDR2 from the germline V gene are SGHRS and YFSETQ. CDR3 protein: CASSENFVDTQYF. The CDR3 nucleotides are TGCGCCAGCAGCGAAAACTTTGTAGATACGCAGTATTTT.

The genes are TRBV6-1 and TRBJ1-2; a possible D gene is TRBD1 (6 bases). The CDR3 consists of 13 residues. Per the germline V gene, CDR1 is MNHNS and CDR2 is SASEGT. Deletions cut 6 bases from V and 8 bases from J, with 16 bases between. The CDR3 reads CASRLRGDEGYTF. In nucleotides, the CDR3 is TGTGCCAGCAGGCTAAGGGGGGACGAAGGCTACACCTTC.

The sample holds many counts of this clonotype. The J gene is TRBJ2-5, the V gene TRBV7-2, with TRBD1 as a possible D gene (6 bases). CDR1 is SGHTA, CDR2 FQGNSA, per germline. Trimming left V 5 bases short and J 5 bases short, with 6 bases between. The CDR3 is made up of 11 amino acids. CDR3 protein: CASSQGETQYF. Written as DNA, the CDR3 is TGTGCCAGCAGCCAGGGGGAGACCCAGTACTTC.

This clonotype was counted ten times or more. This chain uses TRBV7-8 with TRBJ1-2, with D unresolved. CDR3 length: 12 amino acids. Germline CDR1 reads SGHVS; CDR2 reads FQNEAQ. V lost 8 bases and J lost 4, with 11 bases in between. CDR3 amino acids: CASHDLGYGYTF. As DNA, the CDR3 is TGTGCCAGCCACGATTTAGGCTATGGCTACACCTTC.

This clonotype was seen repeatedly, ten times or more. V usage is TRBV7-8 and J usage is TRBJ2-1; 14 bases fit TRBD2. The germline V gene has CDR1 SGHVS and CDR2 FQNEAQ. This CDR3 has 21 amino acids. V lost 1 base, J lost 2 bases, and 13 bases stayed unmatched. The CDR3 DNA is TGTGCCAGCAGCTTAGTGTCCGGGACTAGCGGGAGTTTGTCCACCTACAATGAGCAGTTCTTC. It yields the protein CASSLVSGTSGSLSTYNEQFF.

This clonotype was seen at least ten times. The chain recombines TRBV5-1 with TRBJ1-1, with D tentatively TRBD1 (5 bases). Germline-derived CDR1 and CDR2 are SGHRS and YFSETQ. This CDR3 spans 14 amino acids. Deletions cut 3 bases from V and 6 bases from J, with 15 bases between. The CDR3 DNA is TGCGCCAGCAGCTCACTACGCGGACATCCTGAAGCTTTCTTT. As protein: CASSSLRGHPEAFF.

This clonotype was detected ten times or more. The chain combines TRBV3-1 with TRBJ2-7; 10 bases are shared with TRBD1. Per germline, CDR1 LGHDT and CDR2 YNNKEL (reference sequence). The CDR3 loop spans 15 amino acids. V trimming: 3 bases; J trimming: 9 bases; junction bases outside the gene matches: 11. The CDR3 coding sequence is TGTGCCAGCAGCCATACGGACAGGGGGGGCCCTCGGCAGTACTTC. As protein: CASSHTDRGGPRQYF.

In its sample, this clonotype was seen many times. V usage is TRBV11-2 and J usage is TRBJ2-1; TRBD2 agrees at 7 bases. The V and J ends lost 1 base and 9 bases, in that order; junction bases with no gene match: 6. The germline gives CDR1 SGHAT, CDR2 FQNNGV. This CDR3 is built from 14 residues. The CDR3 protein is CASSLGAGVFEQFF. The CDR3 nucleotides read TGTGCCAGCAGCTTAGGGGCGGGAGTGTTTGAGCAGTTCTTC. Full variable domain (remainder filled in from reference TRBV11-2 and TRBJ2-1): EAGVAQSPRYKIIEKRQSVAFWCNPISGHATLYWYQQILGQGPKLLIQFQNNGVVDDSQLPKDRFSAERLKGVDSTLKIQPAKLEDSAVYLCASSLGAGVFEQFFGPGTRLTVL.

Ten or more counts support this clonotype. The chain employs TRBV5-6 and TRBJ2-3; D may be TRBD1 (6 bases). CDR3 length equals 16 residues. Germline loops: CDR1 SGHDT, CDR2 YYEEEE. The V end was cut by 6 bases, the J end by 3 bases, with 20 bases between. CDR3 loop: CASTRRDPRGTDTQYF. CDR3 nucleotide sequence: TGTGCCAGCACCCGACGGGACCCGAGGGGGACAGATACGCAGTATTTT.

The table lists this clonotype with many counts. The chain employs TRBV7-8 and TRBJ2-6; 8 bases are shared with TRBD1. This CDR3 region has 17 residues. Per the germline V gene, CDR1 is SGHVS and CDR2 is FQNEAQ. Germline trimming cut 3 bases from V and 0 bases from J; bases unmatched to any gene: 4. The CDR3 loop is CASSFAGGLSGANVLTF. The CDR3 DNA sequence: TGTGCCAGCAGCTTCGCAGGGGGCCTCTCTGGGGCCAACGTCCTGACTTTC. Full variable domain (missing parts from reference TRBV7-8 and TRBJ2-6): GAGVSQSPRYKVAKRGQDVALRCDPISGHVSLFWYQQALGQGPEFLTYFQNEAQLDKSGLPSDRFFAERPEGSVSTLKIQRTQQEDSAVYLCASSFAGGLSGANVLTFGAGSRLTVL.

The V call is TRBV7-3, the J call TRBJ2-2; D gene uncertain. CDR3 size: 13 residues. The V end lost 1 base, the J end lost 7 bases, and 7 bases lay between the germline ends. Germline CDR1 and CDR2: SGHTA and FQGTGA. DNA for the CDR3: TGTGCCAGCAGCTTAAGGGGTGGCGGGGAGCTGTTTTTT. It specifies CASSLRGGGELFF.

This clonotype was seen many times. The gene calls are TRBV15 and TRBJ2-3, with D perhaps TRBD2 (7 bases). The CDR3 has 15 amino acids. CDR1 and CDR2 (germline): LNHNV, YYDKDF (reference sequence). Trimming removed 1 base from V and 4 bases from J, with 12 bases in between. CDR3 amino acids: CATSRAGGGPDTQYF. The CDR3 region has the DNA TGTGCCACCAGCAGAGCTGGGGGGGGGCCAGATACGCAGTATTTT.

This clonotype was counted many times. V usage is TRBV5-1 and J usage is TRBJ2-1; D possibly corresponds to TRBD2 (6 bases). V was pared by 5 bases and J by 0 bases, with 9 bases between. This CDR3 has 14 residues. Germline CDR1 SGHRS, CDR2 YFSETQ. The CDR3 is CASRDGSSYNEQFF. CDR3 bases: TGCGCCAGCAGGGACGGGAGCTCCTACAATGAGCAGTTCTTC.

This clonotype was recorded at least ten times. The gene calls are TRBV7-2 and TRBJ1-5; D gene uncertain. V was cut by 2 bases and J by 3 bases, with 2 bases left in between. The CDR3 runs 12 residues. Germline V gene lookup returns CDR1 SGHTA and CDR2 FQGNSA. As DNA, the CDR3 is TGTGCCAGCAGCTTAATCAATCAGCCCCAGCATTTT. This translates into CASSLINQPQHF.

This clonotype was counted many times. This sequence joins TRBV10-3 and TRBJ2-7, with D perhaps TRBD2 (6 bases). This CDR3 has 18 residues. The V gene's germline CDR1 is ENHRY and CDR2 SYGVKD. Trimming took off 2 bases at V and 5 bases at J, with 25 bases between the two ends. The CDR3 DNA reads TGTGCCATCAGTGAGGTGGATAGGCCAGGTCAGGGACTCGACGAGCAGTACTTC. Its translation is CAISEVDRPGQGLDEQYF.

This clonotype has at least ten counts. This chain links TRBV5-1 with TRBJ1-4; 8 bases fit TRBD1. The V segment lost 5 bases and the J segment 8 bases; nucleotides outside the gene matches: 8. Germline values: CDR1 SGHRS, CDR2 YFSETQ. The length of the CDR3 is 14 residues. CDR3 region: CASRSQGAWEKLFF. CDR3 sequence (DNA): TGCGCCAGCAGATCCCAGGGGGCATGGGAAAAACTGTTTTTT.

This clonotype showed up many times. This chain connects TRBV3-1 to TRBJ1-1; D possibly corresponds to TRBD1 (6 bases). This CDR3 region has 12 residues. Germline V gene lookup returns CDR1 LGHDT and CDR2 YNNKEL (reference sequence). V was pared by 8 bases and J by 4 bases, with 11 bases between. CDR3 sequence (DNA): TGTGCCAGCGGCAAAGGGGGCACTGAAGCTTTCTTT. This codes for CASGKGGTEAFF.